The source of this T cell receptor (beta chain) is a study of blood T cell repertoires in COVID-19. At the level of the study: Samples came from the United States, Italy and Spain, spanning acute and convalescent COVID-19. Nucleic acid was either cDNA or gDNA, and it came from T cells, B-cell-depleted T cells, or PBMCs.

Sequencing was performed with immunoSEQ multiplex PCR; in TCRdb, only in-frame clones are kept and a portion is missing. The profile shows around 100,000 clones, 75% to 85% of them singletons. This receptor was taken from a man between 65 and 80 years old with acute or convalescent COVID-19. Material: peripheral blood.

As DNA, the CDR3 is TGTGCTAGTGCGTTGGGACAGGGAGGACGCAATCAGCCCCAGCATTTT. Translated, it gives CASALGQGGRNQPQHF. The chain combines TRBV12-5 with TRBJ1-5; 9 nucleotides match TRBD1. This CDR3 has 16 amino acids. From germline, CDR1 is LGHNT and CDR2 FRNRAP. J was trimmed by 2 bases and V by 7 bases; bases with no gene match: 9.